Shown below are 28 T cell receptor beta chains from a single sample sequenced in a study of T cells expressing NK-cell markers. Each CDR3 protein gets one entry in TCRdb, which reprocessed the 5' RACE reads and gives no DNA. The specimen's table records roughly 150,000 distinct CDR3 sequences. The sample was blood T cells: a sorted CD56 or NKG2C T cell subset, CD4+ or CD8+ T cells, or bulk PBMC T cells (not recorded which). The receptor set was obtained from a man aged 18-75 years in good health.

V is TRBV27 and J is TRBJ2-1. The CDR3 loop spans 14 amino acids. Germline V lookup: CDR1 MNHEY, CDR2 SMNVEV (reference sequence). The CDR3 loop is CASSPMVGIDEQFF.

The chain is built from TRBV6-5 and TRBJ1-2; TCRdb's D call of TRBD1 is untestable without DNA. Germline lookup yields CDR1 MNHEY and CDR2 SVGAGI. The CDR3 loop spans 13 amino acids. The CDR3 spells CASSYQGGYGYTF.

This chain uses TRBV9 with TRBJ1-2; the D call from TCRdb, TRBD1, cannot be confirmed without DNA. CDR3 size: 13 residues. Germline CDR1 is SGDLS and CDR2 is YYNGEE. The CDR3 sequence is CASSPWDTGGYTF.

This rearrangement joins TRBV3-1 to TRBJ2-1; the D gene TCRdb calls, TRBD1, cannot be checked with no DNA. The germline V gene has CDR1 LGHDT and CDR2 YNNKEL (reference sequence). This CDR3 has 12 residues. The chain's CDR3 is CASSLQGYEQFF.

The gene calls are TRBV6-2 or TRBV6-3 and TRBJ2-7. The CDR3 consists of 13 residues. The germline V gene encodes CDR1 MNHEY and CDR2 SVGEGT. The CDR3: CASSYDSYYEQYF.

V gene TRBV12-3 or TRBV12-4 combines with J gene TRBJ1-1; the TCRdb call, TRBD1, lacks DNA for checking. This CDR3 comprises 16 residues. This CDR3 reads CASSPTYRGPNTEAFF.

J is TRBJ1-1 and V is TRBV29-1. This CDR3 contains 12 residues. The V gene's germline CDR1 is SQVTM and CDR2 ANQGSEA. CDR3 region: CSVEAGGDEAFF.

The V gene is TRBV7-3, the J gene TRBJ1-1; TCRdb names TRBD1, which stays unverified in the absence of DNA. The CDR3 contains 17 residues. The germline V gene has CDR1 SGHTA and CDR2 FQGTGA. CDR3: CASSTDRQATFNTEAFF.

This chain connects TRBV7-6 to TRBJ2-5; lacking DNA, the TRBD1 call made by TCRdb goes unchecked. The CDR3 extends over 14 amino acids. Germline V CDR1 and CDR2: SGHVS, FNYEAQ. CDR3 loop: CASSFGQGFETQYF.

CDR3 sequence: CSARESLQSNQPQHF. The J gene is TRBJ1-5, the V gene TRBV20-1. The germline V gene has CDR1 DFQATT and CDR2 SNEGSKA (reference sequence). The CDR3 consists of 15 residues.

This chain connects TRBV6-1 to TRBJ2-7. Germline V CDR1 and CDR2: MNHNS, SASEGT. This CDR3 spans 14 amino acids. The CDR3 loop is CASGKAVNVYEQYF.

The chain carries TRBV29-1 and TRBJ2-1; TCRdb lists TRBD2, though no DNA is available to test this call. This CDR3 is built from 18 residues. Germline CDR1 SQVTM, CDR2 ANQGSEA. CDR3 residues: CSVEGAGSSGGHYNEQFF.

The CDR3 loop reads CASSEHMGAGEKLFF. The chain uses TRBV6-1 and TRBJ1-4; TCRdb reports TRBD1, a call that lacks DNA to check it against. Looked up from germline, CDR1 is MNHNS and CDR2 is SASEGT. The CDR3 sequence is 15 residues long.

The chain employs TRBV10-3 and TRBJ2-1; TCRdb's assignment of TRBD2 cannot be checked, as there is no DNA. The CDR3 sequence is 14 residues long. Germline V gene data show CDR1 as ENHRY and CDR2 as SYGVKD. The CDR3 here is CAISDTGRYNEQFF.

This chain connects TRBV29-1 to TRBJ2-3; the TCRdb D gene call, TRBD1, has no DNA to confirm it. CDR1 is SQVTM, CDR2 ANQGSEA, per germline. This CDR3 contains 15 residues. This CDR3 reads CSVEDLGGAVDTQYF.

This chain joins TRBV6-5 and TRBJ2-7; there is no DNA to check the TCRdb D call of TRBD1. The CDR3 is 15 amino acids. Germline V lookup: CDR1 MNHEY, CDR2 SVGAGI. The CDR3 here is CASSHGQGGWGEQYF.

The chain combines TRBV28 with TRBJ2-7; TCRdb's D gene call, TRBD1, goes unchecked for lack of DNA. The CDR3 length is 14 residues. Germline V gives CDR1 MDHEN, CDR2 SYDVKM. CDR3 residues: CASSPTGIWYEQYF.

The chain is built from TRBV6-5 and TRBJ1-1. Germline V gene lookup returns CDR1 MNHEY and CDR2 SVGAGI. This CDR3 region has 15 residues. CDR3 loop: CASSYGGVGSTEAFF.

This chain joins TRBV7-8 and TRBJ1-6; TCRdb's D gene call, TRBD1, goes unchecked for lack of DNA. Germline CDR1 and CDR2: SGHVS and FQNEAQ. The CDR3 runs to 15 residues. Here the CDR3 reads CASSPGSSYNSPLHF.

The chain joins TRBV12-3 or TRBV12-4 to TRBJ2-5. This CDR3 contains 13 residues. CDR3 sequence reads: CASSFESARTQYF.

This rearrangement joins TRBV6-1 to TRBJ2-3; TCRdb returns TRBD1, unconfirmable since there is no DNA. This CDR3 contains 17 residues. CDR1 and CDR2 from the germline V gene are MNHNS and SASEGT. The CDR3 sequence is CASSELVGQGSTDTQYF.

The chain recombines TRBV4-2 with TRBJ2-7; TCRdb returns TRBD1, unconfirmable since there is no DNA. The CDR3 sequence is 15 residues long. Germline V lookup: CDR1 LGHNA, CDR2 YNFKEQ. The CDR3 protein is CASSQVGTGGDEQYF.

The CDR3 protein is CASSSDRRPGEKLFF. The rearrangement joins TRBV27 to TRBJ1-4; lacking DNA, the TRBD1 call made by TCRdb goes unchecked. This CDR3 contains 15 residues. From germline, CDR1 is MNHEY and CDR2 SMNVEV (reference sequence).

The chain is built from TRBV7-9 and TRBJ1-4. The CDR3 covers 14 residues. Germline CDR1 is SEHNR and CDR2 is FQNEAQ (reference sequence). The CDR3 protein is CASSLAADNEKLFF.

The rearrangement links TRBV7-9 to TRBJ1-6; TCRdb's D call of TRBD1 is untestable without DNA. This CDR3 spans 14 amino acids. CDR1 and CDR2 (germline): SEHNR, FQNEAQ (reference sequence). This chain's CDR3 is CASSSDRVNSPLHF.

The chain employs TRBV12-3 or TRBV12-4 and TRBJ2-5; the D gene TCRdb calls, TRBD1, cannot be checked with no DNA. The CDR3 loop spans 13 amino acids. CDR3 protein: CASSATGGGTQYF.

The chain employs TRBV5-6 and TRBJ2-3; without DNA, the TCRdb call of TRBD1 cannot be checked. Looked up from germline, CDR1 is SGHDT and CDR2 is YYEEEE. CDR3 length: 16 residues. CDR3 region: CASSLIGGASTDTQYF.

The CDR3 sequence is CASRPTGDEQYF. The genes are TRBV2 and TRBJ2-7; without DNA, the TCRdb call of TRBD1 cannot be checked. CDR1 SNHLY and CDR2 FYNNEI come from the germline V gene. The length of the CDR3 is 12 residues.